This T cell receptor (beta chain) was captured by sequencing in a study of CD8 T cells in Susac syndrome. CDR3 length: 13 residues. In germline, CDR1 is DFQATT, CDR2 SNEGSKA (reference sequence). V was clipped by 3 bases and J by 3 bases; unmatched bases: 5. The authors reverse transcribed roughly 0.5 to 1 ug RNA with random hexamers. immunoSEQ multiplex PCR amplified TCR beta CDR3 across 54 Vbeta, 13 Jbeta. MiXCR was run by TCRdb on the immunoSEQ multiplex PCR reads, yielding one entry per CDR3 protein. The sample gives over 150,000 distinct CDR3 sequences, approximately 93% of which show up once; approximately 0.09% is in the top ten. Only one count was recorded for this clonotype. Its antigen is not known. Study-level results: The study acknowledged a relatively small number of individuals in its TCR sequencing and HLA analysis.

The specimen sequenced was CD4+ T cells from PBMCs. The clonotype was recovered from a human donor with multiple sclerosis. The gene calls are TRBV20-1 and TRBJ2-7, with 7 bases lining up with TRBD1. This chain's CDR3 is CSASPGQNYEQYF. Written as DNA, the CDR3 is TGCAGTGCTAGTCCGGGACAGAACTACGAGCAGTACTTC.